The TCR beta chain under discussion was sequenced for a study of memory CD4+ T cells and cytomegalovirus serostatus. As for the study in general: Donors were healthy Belgian adults, several CMV seropositive and some 24 seronegative. Study-level findings and limits: Each of 60 to 80 CMV-associated TCRbeta sequences occurred in one to five individuals.

This CDR3 has 14 amino acids. Germline lookup yields CDR1 PRHDT and CDR2 FYEKMQ (reference sequence). V shed 5 bases and J shed 4 bases, with 15 bases lying between them. Note on this clone: Antigen: not known.

Data came from immunoSEQ multiplex PCR; TCRdb stores just in-frame clones and leaves some out. The repertoire holds roughly 49,000 clones, with roughly four fifths as singletons. Single viable CD3+CD4+CD8-CD45RO+ cells were sorted as the memory CD4+ T cells. Serum IgG to CMV pp150, pp28, p38 and p52 defined serostatus. This TCR derives from an adult in good health and CMV-seronegative. The chain links TRBV13 to TRBJ2-7; the D gene is possibly TRBD1 (6 bases). The sequencing input was memory CD4+ T cells from blood. CDR3 residues: CASSRDRFSYEQYF. The CDR3 bases are TGTGCCAGCAGCCGCGACAGGTTTTCTTACGAGCAGTACTTC.